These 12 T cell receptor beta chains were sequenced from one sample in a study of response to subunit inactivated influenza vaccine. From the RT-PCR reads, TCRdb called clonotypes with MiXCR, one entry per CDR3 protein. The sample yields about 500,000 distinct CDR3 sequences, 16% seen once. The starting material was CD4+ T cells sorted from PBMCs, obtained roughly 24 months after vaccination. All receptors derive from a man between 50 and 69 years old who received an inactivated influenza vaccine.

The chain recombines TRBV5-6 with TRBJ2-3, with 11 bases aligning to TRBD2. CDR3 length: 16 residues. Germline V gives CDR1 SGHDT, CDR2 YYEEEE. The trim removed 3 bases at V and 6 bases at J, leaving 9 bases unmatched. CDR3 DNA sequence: TGTGCCAGCAGCTCGGTAGCGGGGGGGAATATTGATACGCAGTATTTT. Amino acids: CASSSVAGGNIDTQYF.

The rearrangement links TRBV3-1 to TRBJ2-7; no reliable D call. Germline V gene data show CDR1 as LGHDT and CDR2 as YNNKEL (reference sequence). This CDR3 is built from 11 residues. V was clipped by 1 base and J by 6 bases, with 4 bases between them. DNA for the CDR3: TGTGCCAGCAGCCAAGGGCGCGAGCAGTACTTC. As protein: CASSQGREQYF.

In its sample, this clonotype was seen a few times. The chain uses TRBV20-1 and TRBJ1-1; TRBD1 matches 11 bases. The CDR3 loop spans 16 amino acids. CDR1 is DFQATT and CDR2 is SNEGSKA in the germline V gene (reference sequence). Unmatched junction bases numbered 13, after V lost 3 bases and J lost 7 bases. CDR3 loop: CSASPGQGDLNHEAFF. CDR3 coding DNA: TGCAGTGCTAGCCCGGGACAGGGGGATTTAAACCATGAAGCTTTCTTT.

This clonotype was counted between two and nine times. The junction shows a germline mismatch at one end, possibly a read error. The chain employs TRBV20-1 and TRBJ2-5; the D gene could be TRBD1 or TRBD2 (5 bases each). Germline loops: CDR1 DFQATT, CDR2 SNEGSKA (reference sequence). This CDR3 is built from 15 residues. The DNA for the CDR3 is TGCAGTGCCAGCCTGGGGCGGGTGACTAAAGAGTCCCAGTACTTC. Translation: CSASLGRVTKESQYF.

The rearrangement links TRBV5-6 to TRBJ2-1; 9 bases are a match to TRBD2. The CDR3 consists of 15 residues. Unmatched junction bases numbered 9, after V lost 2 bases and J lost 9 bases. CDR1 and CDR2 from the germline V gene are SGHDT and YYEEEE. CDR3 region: CASSLTSGSRGEQFF. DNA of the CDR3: TGTGCCAGCAGCTTAACTAGCGGGTCACGGGGTGAGCAGTTCTTC.

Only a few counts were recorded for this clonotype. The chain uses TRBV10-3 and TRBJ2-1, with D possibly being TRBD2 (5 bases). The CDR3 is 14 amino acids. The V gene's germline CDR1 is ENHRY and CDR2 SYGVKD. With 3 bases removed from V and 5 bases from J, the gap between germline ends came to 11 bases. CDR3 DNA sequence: TGTGCCATCAGTGACTATCGGGAAAACAATGAGCAGTTCTTC. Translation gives CAISDYRENNEQFF.

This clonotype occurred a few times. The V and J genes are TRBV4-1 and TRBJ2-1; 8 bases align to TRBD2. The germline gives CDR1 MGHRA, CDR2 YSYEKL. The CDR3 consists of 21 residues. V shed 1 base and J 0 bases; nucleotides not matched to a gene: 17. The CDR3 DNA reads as TGCGCCAGCAGCCAAGGCGGGTTGGCGAAGCGGGGGCCAAGCTCCTACAATGAGCAGTTCTTC. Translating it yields CASSQGGLAKRGPSSYNEQFF.

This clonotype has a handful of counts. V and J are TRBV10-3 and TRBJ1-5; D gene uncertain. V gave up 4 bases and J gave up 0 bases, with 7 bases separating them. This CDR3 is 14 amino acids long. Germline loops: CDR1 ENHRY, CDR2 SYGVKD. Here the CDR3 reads CAISARHSNQPQHF. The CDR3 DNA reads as TGTGCCATCAGTGCCCGACATAGCAATCAGCCCCAGCATTTT.

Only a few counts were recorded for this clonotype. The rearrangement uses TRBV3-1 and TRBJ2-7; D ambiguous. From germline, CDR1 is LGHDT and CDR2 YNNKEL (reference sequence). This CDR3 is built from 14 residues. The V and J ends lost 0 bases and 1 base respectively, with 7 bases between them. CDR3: CASSQDSGSYEQYF. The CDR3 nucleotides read TGTGCCAGCAGCCAAGACTCCGGTTCCTACGAGCAGTACTTC.

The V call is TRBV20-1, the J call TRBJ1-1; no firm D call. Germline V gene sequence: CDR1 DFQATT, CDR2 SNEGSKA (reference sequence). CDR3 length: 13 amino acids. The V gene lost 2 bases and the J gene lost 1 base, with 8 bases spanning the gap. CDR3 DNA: TGCAGTGCTAGAACGAACAGGAACACTGAAGCTTTCTTT. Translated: CSARTNRNTEAFF.

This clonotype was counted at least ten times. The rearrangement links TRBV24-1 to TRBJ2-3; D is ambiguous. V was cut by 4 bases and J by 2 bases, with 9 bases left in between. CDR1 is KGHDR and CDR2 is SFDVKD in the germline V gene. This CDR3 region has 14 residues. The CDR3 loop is CATSDPALTDTQYF. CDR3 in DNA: TGTGCCACCAGTGACCCTGCCCTCACAGATACGCAGTATTTT.

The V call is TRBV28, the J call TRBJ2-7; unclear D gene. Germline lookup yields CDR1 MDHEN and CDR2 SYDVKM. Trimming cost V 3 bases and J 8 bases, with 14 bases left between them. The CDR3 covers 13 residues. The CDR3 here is CASSFNTQHKQYF. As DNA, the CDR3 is TGTGCCAGCAGTTTTAACACTCAACACAAGCAGTACTTC.